These 19 T cell receptor beta chains originate from one sample sequenced in a study of shared clonotypes between healthy human individuals. This table comes from immunoSEQ multiplex PCR, and its TCRdb copy is limited to in-frame clones, with some not included. Altogether hundreds of thousands of clones are present, almost 97% being singletons, with the ten largest covering about 0.064%. Sequenced sample: naive CD4+ T cells sorted from blood. Indicated subset: CD45RA+ positively selected. These TCRs come from a woman aged 30 to 39 in good health.

The chain links TRBV10-3 to TRBJ1-1; a possible D gene is TRBD1 (5 bases). The V gene lost 2 bases and the J gene lost 7 bases, with 8 bases spanning the gap. This CDR3 comprises 12 residues. The V gene's germline CDR1 is ENHRY and CDR2 SYGVKD. For the CDR3, the DNA is TGTGCCATCAGTGAGCCGGGGGATGAAGCTTTCTTT. The encoded protein is CAISEPGDEAFF.

The chain couples TRBV19 to TRBJ2-7; D might be TRBD2 (6 bases). The CDR3 extends over 17 amino acids. The V end was cut by 1 base, the J end by 2 bases, with 18 bases between. Germline CDR1 and CDR2: LNHDA and SQIVND (reference sequence). The CDR3: CASSIVPRAGTAYEQYF. The CDR3 region has the DNA TGTGCCAGTAGTATAGTCCCTAGGGCGGGAACGGCCTACGAGCAGTACTTC.

This sequence joins TRBV5-1 and TRBJ2-1; perhaps D is TRBD1 or TRBD2 (5 bases each). CDR1 SGHRS and CDR2 YFSETQ come from the germline V gene. CDR3 length: 11 residues. The V gene lost 4 bases and the J gene lost 8 bases, with 7 bases spanning the gap. CDR3 amino acids: CASSGDHEQFF. In DNA form, the CDR3 reads TGCGCCAGCAGCGGGGACCATGAGCAGTTCTTC.

This chain joins TRBV28 and TRBJ2-2; D remains ambiguous. Deletions cut 5 bases from V and 4 bases from J, with 17 bases between. CDR1 is MDHEN, CDR2 SYDVKM, per germline. The CDR3 loop spans 16 amino acids. CDR3 protein: CASSPQLGRSTGELFF. CDR3 DNA: TGTGCCAGCAGTCCCCAACTGGGAAGGTCCACCGGGGAGCTGTTTTTT.

V gene TRBV28 combines with J gene TRBJ1-2, with TRBD1 matching over 7 bases. Per germline, CDR1 MDHEN and CDR2 SYDVKM. V shed 8 bases, J shed 4 bases, and the junction held 1 base outside the gene matches. The CDR3 has 11 amino acids. The CDR3: CASGDSYGYTF. The CDR3, as DNA: TGTGCCAGCGGGGACAGCTATGGCTACACCTTC.

This clone was detected only a few times. This chain uses TRBV7-2 with TRBJ1-6, with D perhaps matching TRBD1 (5 bases). Trimming shortened V by 1 base and J by 7 bases, and 11 bases separated the two germline ends. Germline CDR1 and CDR2: SGHTA and FQGNSA. The CDR3 loop spans 15 amino acids. The CDR3 nucleotides are TGTGCCAGCAGCTTAGATCAGGGAGCCAATTCACCCCTCCACTTT. Translating gives CASSLDQGANSPLHF.

The genes are TRBV11-2 and TRBJ2-3, with D tentatively TRBD1 or TRBD2 (5 bases each). The CDR3 is 13 residues long. Trimming removed 5 bases from V and 11 bases from J, with 17 bases in between. The germline CDR1 and CDR2 sequences are SGHAT and FQNNGV. Here the CDR3 reads CASSLEPGPGQYF. The CDR3, as DNA: TGTGCCAGCAGCCTGGAGCCGGGACCCGGGCAGTATTTT. Variable domain in full (rest from reference TRBV11-2 and TRBJ2-3): EAGVAQSPRYKIIEKRQSVAFWCNPISGHATLYWYQQILGQGPKLLIQFQNNGVVDDSQLPKDRFSAERLKGVDSTLKIQPAKLEDSAVYLCASSLEPGPGQYFGPGTRLTVL.

This clone was recorded only once. The chain is built from TRBV27 and TRBJ2-7; 10 bases are shared with TRBD2. The CDR3 has 14 amino acids. Germline CDR1 reads MNHEY; CDR2 reads SMNVEV (reference sequence). After removal of 2 bases from V and 2 bases from J, the junction contained 0 bases not matched to a gene. The CDR3 sequence is CASSLGLAAYEQYF. The CDR3 bases are TGTGCCAGCAGTTTAGGACTAGCGGCCTACGAGCAGTACTTC.

The chain combines TRBV28 with TRBJ1-3; D gene ambiguous. The germline V gene has CDR1 MDHEN and CDR2 SYDVKM. This CDR3 contains 15 residues. V shed 1 base and J shed 0 bases, with 7 bases lying between them. The DNA for the CDR3 is TGTGCCAGCAGTTTATTGCGGTACTCTGGAAACACCATATATTTT. It encodes CASSLLRYSGNTIYF.

The chain links TRBV28 to TRBJ2-2; D tentatively reads TRBD1 or TRBD2 (5 bases each). Germline V gene data show CDR1 as MDHEN and CDR2 as SYDVKM. The CDR3 has 16 residues. V gave up 6 bases and J gave up 0 bases, with 14 bases separating them. CDR3 coding DNA: TGTGCCAGCAGCCCCGCTGGGGGTCCGAACACCGGGGAGCTGTTTTTT. It encodes CASSPAGGPNTGELFF.

The chain joins TRBV30 to TRBJ1-2, with D hard to call. This CDR3 spans 16 amino acids. Trimming stripped 0 bases from V and 8 bases from J, with 22 bases between. The germline V gene has CDR1 GTSNPN and CDR2 SVGIG (reference sequence). CDR3 amino acids: CAWSVPIAVSATGYTF. CDR3 in DNA: TGTGCCTGGAGTGTTCCGATAGCGGTCTCGGCGACAGGCTACACCTTC.

V gene TRBV5-8 combines with J gene TRBJ1-5; D may be TRBD1 (5 bases). CDR1 is SGHTS, CDR2 YDEGEE, per germline. This CDR3 has 16 amino acids. V dropped 4 bases and J dropped 6 bases, with 20 bases sitting between them. As DNA, the CDR3 is TGTGCCAGCAGCATAGGGGCCCCCGGGAAAGGTCAGCCCCAGCATTTT. It specifies CASSIGAPGKGQPQHF.

V and J are TRBV27 and TRBJ2-1; D possibly corresponds to TRBD2 (6 bases). Per the germline V gene, CDR1 is MNHEY and CDR2 is SMNVEV (reference sequence). Trimming shortened V by 5 bases and J by 1 base, and 9 bases separated the two germline ends. The CDR3 runs 14 residues. CDR3 in DNA: TGTGCCAGCAGTACGGGGGAATCCTACAATGAGCAGTTCTTC. Protein product: CASSTGESYNEQFF.

CDR3 coding DNA: TGTGCCAGCAGCTCAACTAGCGGGGTTGTGAACGAGCAGTACTTC. Translated, it gives CASSSTSGVVNEQYF. The chain carries TRBV5-4 and TRBJ2-7; 10 bases align to TRBD2. With 3 bases clipped from V and 5 bases from J, the junction kept 8 bases outside the gene matches. This CDR3 spans 15 amino acids. Germline V gene lookup returns CDR1 SGHNT and CDR2 YYREEE (reference sequence).

The rearrangement uses TRBV21-1 and TRBJ1-1. TRBV21-1 is an annotated pseudogene. The CDR3 is 15 amino acids. CDR3 in DNA: TGTGCCAGCAGCAAAGTATTCCGGGGGTACACTGAAGCTTTCTTT. Its translation: CASSKVFRGYTEAFF.

The chain has TRBV7-7 and TRBJ2-5; D not resolved. The germline V and J ends were trimmed by 1 base and 1 base, with 7 bases remaining between them. The CDR3 loop spans 14 amino acids. Per the germline V gene, CDR1 is SSHAT and CDR2 is FNYEAQ (reference sequence). CDR3 in DNA: TGTGCCAGCAGCTTAGTTAGGGCCCAAGAGACCCAGTACTTC. Amino acids: CASSLVRAQETQYF.

The chain has TRBV28 and TRBJ2-5; D is tentatively TRBD1 or TRBD2 (5 bases each). The CDR3 sequence is 17 residues long. Germline CDR1 MDHEN, CDR2 SYDVKM. V shed 4 bases and J shed 5 bases, with 23 bases lying between them. CDR3 amino acids: CASSSHPAQGPRETQYF. The DNA of the CDR3 is TGTGCCAGCAGTTCCCACCCAGCGCAGGGACCTCGGGAGACCCAGTACTTC. The variable domain in full, with the rest retrieved from reference TRBV28 and TRBJ2-5, is DVKVTQSSRYLVKRTGEKVFLECVQDMDHENMFWYRQDPGLGLRLIYFSYDVKMKEKGDIPEGYSVSREKKERFSLILESASTNQTSMYLCASSSHPAQGPRETQYFGPGTRLLVL.

The chain joins TRBV7-9 to TRBJ1-2; TRBD1 agrees at 9 bases. The V gene's germline CDR1 is SEHNR and CDR2 FQNEAQ (reference sequence). V lost 8 bases, J lost 8 bases, and 6 bases stayed unmatched. The CDR3 has 12 amino acids. As DNA, the CDR3 is TGTGCCAGCGGGGACAGGGACGGCGGCTACACCTTC. This codes for CASGDRDGGYTF.

This chain joins TRBV28 and TRBJ1-1; D is undetermined. Germline loops: CDR1 MDHEN, CDR2 SYDVKM. The CDR3 spans 14 residues. Trimming removed 5 bases at V and 0 bases at J, with 10 bases between. In DNA form, the CDR3 reads TGTGCCAGCAGTCCCCACGGTATGAACACTGAAGCTTTCTTT. Amino acids: CASSPHGMNTEAFF.